Sequencing of this T cell receptor (beta chain) was carried out in a study of shared clonotypes between healthy human individuals. Study-level findings and limits: Clonotype sharing across a few donors was observed for about 5.5% of naive CD4 clonotypes. Naive subsets tended to show greater estimated richness than memory subsets.

Details on this clone: Its antigen is as yet unknown.

Only in-frame clones appear in the TCRdb table, and some are missing; sequencing was by immunoSEQ multiplex PCR. The data hold about 100,000 clones, with 68% observed a single time. Sequenced material: memory CD8+ T cells sorted from blood. Subset specified: CD45RO+ cells pooled with CCR7-negative TemRA cells. The clonotype comes from a woman younger than 45 in good health.

The chain's CDR3 is CASSLRDGPRGEKLFF. The DNA of the CDR3 is TGTGCCAGCAGCCTTAGGGACGGCCCGAGGGGTGAAAAACTGTTTTTT. The rearrangement uses TRBV7-8 and TRBJ1-4; a possible D gene is TRBD1 (5 bases). V was cut by 5 bases and J by 7 bases, with 20 bases left in between. This CDR3 is built from 16 residues. Germline V gene data show CDR1 as SGHVS and CDR2 as FQNEAQ.